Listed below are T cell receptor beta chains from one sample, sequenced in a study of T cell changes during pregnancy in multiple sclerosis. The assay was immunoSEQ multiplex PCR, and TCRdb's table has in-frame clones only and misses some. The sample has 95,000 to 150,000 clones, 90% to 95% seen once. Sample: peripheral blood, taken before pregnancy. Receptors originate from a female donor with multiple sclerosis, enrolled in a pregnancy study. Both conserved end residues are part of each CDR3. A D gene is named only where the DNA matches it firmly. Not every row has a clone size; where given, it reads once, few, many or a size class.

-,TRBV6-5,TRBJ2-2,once,CASSSTRQAGELFF,TGTGCCAGCAGTTCGACCCGACAGGCCGGGGAGCTGTTTTTT
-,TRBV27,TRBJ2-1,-,CASTTRGVSYNEQFF,TGTGCCAGCACCACCAGGGGGGTCTCCTACAATGAGCAGTTCTTC
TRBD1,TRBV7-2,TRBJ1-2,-,CASSLASQGQGNGYTF,TGTGCCAGCAGCTTAGCGAGCCAGGGACAGGGGAATGGCTACACCTTC
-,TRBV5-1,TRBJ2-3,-,CASSLGHSTDTQYF,TGCGCCAGCAGCCTGGGACACAGCACAGATACGCAGTATTTT
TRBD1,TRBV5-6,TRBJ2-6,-,CASSFGRGQGWAGANVLTF,TGTGCCAGCAGCTTCGGCCGGGGACAGGGATGGGCTGGGGCCAACGTCCTGACTTTC
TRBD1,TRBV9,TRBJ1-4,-,CASSLRQGPNEKLFF,TGTGCCAGCAGCCTTCGACAGGGGCCTAATGAAAAACTGTTTTTT
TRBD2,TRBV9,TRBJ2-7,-,CASSPRGAGVTYEQYF,TGTGCCAGCAGCCCCCGGGGCGCGGGGGTTACCTACGAGCAGTACTTC
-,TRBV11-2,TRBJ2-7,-,CASSTITGLGSYEQYF,TGTGCCAGCAGCACCATTACAGGGTTGGGGTCTTACGAGCAGTACTTC
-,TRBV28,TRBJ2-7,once,CASSLGRQTYEQYF,TGTGCCAGCAGTTTAGGGCGACAGACCTACGAGCAGTACTTC
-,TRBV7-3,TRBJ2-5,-,CASSRGVADQETQYF,TGTGCCAGCAGCCGGGGTGTGGCAGACCAAGAGACCCAGTACTTC
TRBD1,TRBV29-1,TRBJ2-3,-,CSGARDSSTDTQYF,TGCAGCGGAGCAAGGGACAGCAGCACAGATACGCAGTATTTT
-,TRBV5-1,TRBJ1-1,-,CASSAGARTEAFF,TGCGCCAGCAGCGCAGGGGCCCGCACTGAAGCTTTCTTT
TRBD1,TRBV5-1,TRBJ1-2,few,CASFGQDAYGYTF,TGCGCCAGCTTCGGACAGGACGCCTATGGCTACACCTTC
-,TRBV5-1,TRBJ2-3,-,CASSFRGVETDTQYF,TGCGCCAGCAGCTTTCGGGGAGTAGAGACCGATACGCAGTATTTT
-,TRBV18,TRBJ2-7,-,CASSPPTASYEQYF,TGTGCCAGCTCACCACCGACAGCATCCTACGAGCAGTACTTC
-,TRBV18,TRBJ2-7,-,CASSPGGSYEQYF,TGTGCCAGCTCACCAGGGGGGTCTTACGAGCAGTACTTC
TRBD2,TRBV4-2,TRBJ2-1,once,CASSQGTSGVFF,TGTGCCAGCAGCCAAGGGACTAGCGGCGTGTTCTTC
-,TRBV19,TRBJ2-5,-,CASSIVAGETQYF,TGTGCCAGTAGTATAGTGGCCGGGGAGACCCAGTACTTC
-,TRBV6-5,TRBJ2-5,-,CASSAWTSRPGTQYF,TGTGCCAGCAGTGCTTGGACTTCCCGGCCAGGGACCCAGTACTTC
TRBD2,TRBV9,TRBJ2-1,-,CASSTGTSEWYNEQFF,TGTGCCAGCAGCACCGGGACTAGCGAGTGGTACAATGAGCAGTTCTTC
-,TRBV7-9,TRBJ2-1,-,CASSLQTRDEQFF,TGTGCCAGCAGCTTACAAACCAGGGATGAGCAGTTCTTC
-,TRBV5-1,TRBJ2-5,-,CASSFDPVPQETQYF,TGCGCCAGCAGCTTCGATCCCGTTCCTCAGGAGACCCAGTACTTC
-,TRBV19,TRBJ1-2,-,CASSMTASNYGYTF,TGTGCCAGTAGTATGACAGCCTCAAACTATGGCTACACCTTC
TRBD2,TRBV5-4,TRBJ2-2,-,CASSPGLAGVDTGELFF,TGTGCCAGCAGCCCGGGACTAGCGGGGGTCGACACCGGGGAGCTGTTTTTT
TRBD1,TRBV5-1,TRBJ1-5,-,CASSLGTAGNQPQHF,TGCGCCAGCAGCCTCGGGACAGCGGGCAATCAGCCCCAGCATTTT
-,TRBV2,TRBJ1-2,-,CASSGDTVNYGYTF,TGTGCCAGCAGCGGGGACACCGTTAACTATGGCTACACCTTC
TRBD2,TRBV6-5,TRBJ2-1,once,CASSPSGGNEQFF,TGTGCCAGCAGTCCTAGCGGGGGCAATGAGCAGTTCTTC
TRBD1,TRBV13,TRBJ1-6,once,CASSSRQGANSPLHF,TGTGCCAGCAGCTCCCGACAGGGGGCGAATTCACCCCTCCACTTT
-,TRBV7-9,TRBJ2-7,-,CASSQGQYSYEQYF,TGTGCCAGCAGCCAAGGACAGTACTCCTACGAGCAGTACTTC
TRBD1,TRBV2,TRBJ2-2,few,CASSPLQDRGNTGELFF,TGTGCCAGCAGTCCCCTCCAGGACAGGGGGAACACCGGGGAGCTGTTTTTT
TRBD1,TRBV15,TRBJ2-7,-,CATSREDRANYEQYF,TGTGCCACCAGCAGAGAGGACAGGGCCAACTACGAGCAGTACTTC
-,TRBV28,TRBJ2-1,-,CASSLSPSAGGRNEQFF,TGTGCCAGCAGTTTGTCCCCCTCAGCGGGTGGTCGGAATGAGCAGTTCTTC
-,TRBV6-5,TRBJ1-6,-,CASTRGRVNSPLHF,TGTGCCAGCACTCGAGGGCGGGTTAATTCACCCCTCCACTTT
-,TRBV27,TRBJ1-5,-,CASSYSEAARNQPQHF,TGTGCCAGCAGTTACTCTGAGGCGGCGAGAAATCAGCCCCAGCATTTT
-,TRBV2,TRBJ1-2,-,CASMKFWEGESNYGYTF,TGTGCCAGCATGAAATTTTGGGAAGGGGAATCTAACTATGGCTACACCTTC
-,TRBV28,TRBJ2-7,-,CASTLRRTPITYEQYF,TGTGCCAGCACGCTACGTCGGACACCCATTACCTACGAGCAGTACTTC
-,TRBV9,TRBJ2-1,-,CASSLGQREDEQFF,TGTGCCAGCAGCTTGGGACAGAGGGAGGATGAGCAGTTCTTC
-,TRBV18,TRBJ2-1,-,CASSPKAGYNEQFF,TGTGCCAGCTCACCAAAGGCAGGTTACAATGAGCAGTTCTTC
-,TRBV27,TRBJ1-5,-,CASSSPGRNQPQHF,TGTGCCAGCAGTTCTCCAGGGCGAAATCAGCCCCAGCATTTT
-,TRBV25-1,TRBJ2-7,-,CASSDGAPLYEQYF,TGTGCCAGCAGTGATGGTGCTCCACTGTACGAGCAGTACTTC
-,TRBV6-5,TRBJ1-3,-,CASSYSDSRNTIYF,TGTGCCAGCAGTTACTCTGACAGCCGAAACACCATATATTTT
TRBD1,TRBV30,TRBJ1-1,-,CAWSDRGKAFF,TGTGCCTGGAGTGACAGGGGAAAGGCTTTCTTT
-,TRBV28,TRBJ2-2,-,CASSFGQGTGELFF,TGTGCCAGCAGTTTCGGTCAGGGAACCGGGGAGCTGTTTTTT
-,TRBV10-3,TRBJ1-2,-,CAISDAGEMVGYGYTF,TGTGCCATCAGTGATGCGGGGGAGATGGTAGGCTATGGCTACACCTTC
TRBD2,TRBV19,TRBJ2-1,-,CASSIGAGIYNEQFF,TGTGCCAGTAGTATAGGAGCGGGGATATACAATGAGCAGTTCTTC
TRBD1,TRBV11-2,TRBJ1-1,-,CASSWGQPNTEAFF,TGTGCCAGCAGCTGGGGACAGCCGAACACTGAAGCTTTCTTT
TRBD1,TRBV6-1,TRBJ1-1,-,CASSSGGNTEAFF,TGTGCCAGCAGTTCAGGGGGGAACACTGAAGCTTTCTTT
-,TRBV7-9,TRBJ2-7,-,CASSQTVYEQYF,TGTGCCAGCAGCCAAACAGTCTACGAGCAGTACTTC
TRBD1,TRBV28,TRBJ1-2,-,CASGTGTGVTYYGYTF,TGTGCCAGCGGAACCGGGACAGGGGTAACCTACTATGGCTACACCTTC